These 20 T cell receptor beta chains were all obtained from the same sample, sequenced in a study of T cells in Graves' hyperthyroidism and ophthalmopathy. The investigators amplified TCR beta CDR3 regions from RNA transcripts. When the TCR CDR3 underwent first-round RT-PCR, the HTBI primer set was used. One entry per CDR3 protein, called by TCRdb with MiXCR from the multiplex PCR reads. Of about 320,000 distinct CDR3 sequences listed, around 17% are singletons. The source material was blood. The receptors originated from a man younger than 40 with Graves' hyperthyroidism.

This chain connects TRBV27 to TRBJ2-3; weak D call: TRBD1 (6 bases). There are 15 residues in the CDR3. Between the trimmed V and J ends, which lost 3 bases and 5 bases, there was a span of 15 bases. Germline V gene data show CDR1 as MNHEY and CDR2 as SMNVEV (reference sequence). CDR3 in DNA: TGTGCCAGCAGTTTGTGGGGGACACGGCAAGATACGCAGTATTTT. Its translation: CASSLWGTRQDTQYF.

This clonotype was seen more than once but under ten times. In DNA, the CDR3 is TGTGCCAGCAGTGAAGCACGCGGGAAAGGCAATCAGCCCCAGCATTTT. Its protein is CASSEARGKGNQPQHF. V usage is TRBV6-1 and J usage is TRBJ1-5; D is undetermined. With 0 bases removed from V and 2 bases from J, the gap between germline ends came to 11 bases. Germline V gene lookup returns CDR1 MNHNS and CDR2 SASEGT. CDR3 length: 16 residues.

This CDR3 reads CAWSLDGAFGGNTIYF. CDR3 DNA: TGTGCCTGGAGCCTGGACGGAGCCTTCGGGGGAAACACCATATATTTT. The genes are TRBV30 and TRBJ1-3; D gene unclear. CDR1 is GTSNPN, CDR2 SVGIG, per germline (reference sequence). The germline V and J ends were trimmed by 3 bases and 4 bases, with 19 bases remaining between them. The CDR3 is made up of 16 amino acids.

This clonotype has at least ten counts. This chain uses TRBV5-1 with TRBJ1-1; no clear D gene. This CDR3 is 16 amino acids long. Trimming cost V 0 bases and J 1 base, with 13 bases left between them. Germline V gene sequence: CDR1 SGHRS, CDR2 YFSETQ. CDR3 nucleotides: TGCGCCAGCAGCTTGGGAAGGGTGGATTGGAACACTGAAGCTTTCTTT. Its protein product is CASSLGRVDWNTEAFF.

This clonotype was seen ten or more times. CDR3 nucleotides: TGCGCCAGCAGCCCCACTCGGAGGGAAGAGACCCAGTACTTC. Its protein is CASSPTRREETQYF. The chain links TRBV5-1 to TRBJ2-5, with D possibly matching TRBD2 (6 bases). This CDR3 has 14 amino acids. The germline V gene has CDR1 SGHRS and CDR2 YFSETQ. V was pared by 4 bases and J by 3 bases, with 13 bases between.

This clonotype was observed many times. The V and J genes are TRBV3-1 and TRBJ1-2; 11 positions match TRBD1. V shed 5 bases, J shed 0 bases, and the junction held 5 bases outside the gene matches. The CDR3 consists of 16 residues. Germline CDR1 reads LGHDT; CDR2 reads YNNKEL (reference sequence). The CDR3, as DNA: TGTGCCAGCAGCGATGGACAGGGGGCTACTAACTATGGCTACACCTTC. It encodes CASSDGQGATNYGYTF.

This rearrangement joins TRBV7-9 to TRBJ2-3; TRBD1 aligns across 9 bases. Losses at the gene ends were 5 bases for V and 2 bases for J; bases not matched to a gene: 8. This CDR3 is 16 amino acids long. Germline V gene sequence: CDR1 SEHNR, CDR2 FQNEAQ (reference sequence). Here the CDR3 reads CASSTGTGLTTDTQYF. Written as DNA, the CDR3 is TGTGCCAGCAGCACCGGGACAGGGTTGACCACAGATACGCAGTATTTT.

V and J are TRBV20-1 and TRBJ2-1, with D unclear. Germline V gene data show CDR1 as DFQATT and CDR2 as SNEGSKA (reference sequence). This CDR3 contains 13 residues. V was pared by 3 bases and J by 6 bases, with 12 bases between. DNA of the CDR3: TGCAGTGCTAGCGGTCCAACGGGCAATGAGCAGTTCTTC. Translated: CSASGPTGNEQFF.

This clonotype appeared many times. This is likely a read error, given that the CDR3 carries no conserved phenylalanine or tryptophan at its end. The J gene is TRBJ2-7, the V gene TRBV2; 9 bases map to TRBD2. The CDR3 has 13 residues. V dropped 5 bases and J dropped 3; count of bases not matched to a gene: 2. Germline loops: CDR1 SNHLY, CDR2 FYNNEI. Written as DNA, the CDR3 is TGTGCCAGCAGTCAGACTAGCGGCTACGAGCAGTACCTC. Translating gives CASSQTSGYEQYL.

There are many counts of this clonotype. Here the CDR3 reads CASSFTNYGYTF. The CDR3 DNA follows: TGTGCCAGCAGTTTTACTAACTATGGCTACACCTTC. This chain links TRBV12-3 or TRBV12-4 with TRBJ1-2; D is uncertain. The V gene lost 3 bases and the J gene lost 0 bases, with 2 bases spanning the gap. CDR3 length equals 12 residues.

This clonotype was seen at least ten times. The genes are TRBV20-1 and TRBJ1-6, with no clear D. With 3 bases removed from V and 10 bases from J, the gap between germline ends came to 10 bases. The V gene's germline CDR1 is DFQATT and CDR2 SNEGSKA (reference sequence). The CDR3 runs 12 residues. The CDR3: CSASNVGSPLHF. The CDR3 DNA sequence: TGCAGTGCTAGTAACGTGGGGTCACCCCTCCACTTT.

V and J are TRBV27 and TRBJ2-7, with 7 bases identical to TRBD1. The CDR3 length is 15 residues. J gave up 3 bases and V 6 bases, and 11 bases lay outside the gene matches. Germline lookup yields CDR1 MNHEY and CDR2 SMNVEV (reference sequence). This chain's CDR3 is CASSLMTGYFYEQYF. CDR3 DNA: TGTGCCAGCAGCTTAATGACAGGGTACTTCTACGAGCAGTACTTC.

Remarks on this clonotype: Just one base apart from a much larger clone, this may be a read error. As DNA, the CDR3 is TGTGCCAGCAGTGGAGACTACAGGGTCTACTACGAGCAGTACTTC. Translated, it gives CASSGDYRVYYEQYF. The chain is built from TRBV2 and TRBJ2-7, with D possibly being TRBD1 (6 bases). Trimming removed 4 bases at V and 3 bases at J, with 16 bases between. From germline, CDR1 is SNHLY and CDR2 FYNNEI. The length of the CDR3 is 15 residues.

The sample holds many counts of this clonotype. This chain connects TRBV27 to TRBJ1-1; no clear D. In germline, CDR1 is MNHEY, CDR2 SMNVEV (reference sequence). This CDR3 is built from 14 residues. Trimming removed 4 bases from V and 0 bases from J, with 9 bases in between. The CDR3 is CASSSPSMNTEAFF. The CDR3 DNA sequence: TGTGCCAGCAGTTCACCTAGCATGAACACTGAAGCTTTCTTT.

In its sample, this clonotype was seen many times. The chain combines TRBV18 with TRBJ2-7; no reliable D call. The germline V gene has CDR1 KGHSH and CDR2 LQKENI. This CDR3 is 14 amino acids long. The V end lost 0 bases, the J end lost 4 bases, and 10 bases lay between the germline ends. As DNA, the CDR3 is TGTGCCAGCTCACCACCCAGTCTGGAATACGAGCAGTACTTC. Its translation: CASSPPSLEYEQYF.

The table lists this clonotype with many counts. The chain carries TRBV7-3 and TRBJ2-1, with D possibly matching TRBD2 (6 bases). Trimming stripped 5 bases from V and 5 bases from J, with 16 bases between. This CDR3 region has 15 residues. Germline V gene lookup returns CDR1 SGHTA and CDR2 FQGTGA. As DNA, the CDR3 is TGTGCCAGCAGCGCCCGACTAGGACGAAACAATGAGCAGTTCTTC. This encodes CASSARLGRNNEQFF. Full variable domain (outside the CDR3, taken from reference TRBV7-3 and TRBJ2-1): GAGVSQTPSNKVTEKGKYVELRCDPISGHTALYWYRQSLGQGPEFLIYFQGTGAADDSGLPNDRFFAVRPEGSVSTLKIQRTERGDSAVYLCASSARLGRNNEQFFGPGTRLTVL.

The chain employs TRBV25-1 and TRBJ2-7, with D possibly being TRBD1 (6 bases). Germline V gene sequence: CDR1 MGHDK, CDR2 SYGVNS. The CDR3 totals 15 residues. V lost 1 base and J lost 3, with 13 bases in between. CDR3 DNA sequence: TGTGCCAGCAGTGAATCGGACAGCTCACACTACGAGCAGTACTTC. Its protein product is CASSESDSSHYEQYF.

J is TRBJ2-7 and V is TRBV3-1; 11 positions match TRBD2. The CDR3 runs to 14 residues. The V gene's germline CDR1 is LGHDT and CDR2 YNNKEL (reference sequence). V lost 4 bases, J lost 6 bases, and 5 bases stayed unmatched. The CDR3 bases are TGTGCCAGCAGCCCTAGCGGGAGGAGGGCCGAGCAGTACTTC. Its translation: CASSPSGRRAEQYF.

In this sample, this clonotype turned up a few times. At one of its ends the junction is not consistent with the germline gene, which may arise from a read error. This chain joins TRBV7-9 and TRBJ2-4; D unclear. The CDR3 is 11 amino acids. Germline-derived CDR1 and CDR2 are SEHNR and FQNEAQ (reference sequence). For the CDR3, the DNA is TGTGCCCTCGTCTGGGGTGACATTCAATACTTC. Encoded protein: CALVWGDIQYF.

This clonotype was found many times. The DNA of the CDR3 is TGTGCTTCACGGGAGTCCACAGATACGCAGTATTTT. Translation: CASRESTDTQYF. The V gene is TRBV6-1, the J gene TRBJ2-3; D possibly corresponds to TRBD2 (6 bases). The V gene's germline CDR1 is MNHNS and CDR2 SASEGT. The CDR3 is 12 residues long.